This T cell receptor beta chain was captured in a study of shared clonotypes between healthy human individuals. Study-level background: Per donor, three plates held CD4 naive cells, three held CD4 memory, two held CD8 naive and one held CD8 memory. Overall study results and limits: Among non-shared clonotypes, generation probabilities were lower than among those shared by all four donors. Sorted-subset samples were not fully sequenced, rarefaction indicated. Exclusively blood specimens were collected; tissue repertoires likely differ.

Measured with immunoSEQ multiplex PCR; TCRdb has only the in-frame clones, and not every one. Of around 640,000 clones in the sample, roughly 96% are singletons; the top ten hold roughly 0.1%. CD8 cells classed as naive were CD45RO-negative and positively selected for CCR7, excluding terminally differentiated effector memory CD45RA+ cells. Germline-derived CDR1 and CDR2 are SEHNR and FQNEAQ (reference sequence). The CDR3 runs 16 residues. Trimming at V came to 5 bases and at J to 4 bases, leaving 11 bases not matched to a gene. Regarding this clone: Antigen specificity is unknown.

The source material was naive CD8+ T cells sorted from blood. The source is a woman aged 25 to 39 in good health. The J gene is TRBJ2-5, the V gene TRBV7-9, with 9 bases aligning to TRBD2. The CDR3 loop is CASSPIAGALVETQYF. Here the CDR3 DNA reads TGTGCCAGCAGCCCTATAGCGGGAGCGCTGGTAGAGACCCAGTACTTC. Full variable domain (outside the CDR3, taken from reference TRBV7-9 and TRBJ2-5): DTGVSQNPRHKITKRGQNVTFRCDPISEHNRLYWYRQTLGQGPEFLTYFQNEAQLEKSRLLSDRFSAERPKGSFSTLEIQRTEQGDSAMYLCASSPIAGALVETQYFGPGTRLLVL.